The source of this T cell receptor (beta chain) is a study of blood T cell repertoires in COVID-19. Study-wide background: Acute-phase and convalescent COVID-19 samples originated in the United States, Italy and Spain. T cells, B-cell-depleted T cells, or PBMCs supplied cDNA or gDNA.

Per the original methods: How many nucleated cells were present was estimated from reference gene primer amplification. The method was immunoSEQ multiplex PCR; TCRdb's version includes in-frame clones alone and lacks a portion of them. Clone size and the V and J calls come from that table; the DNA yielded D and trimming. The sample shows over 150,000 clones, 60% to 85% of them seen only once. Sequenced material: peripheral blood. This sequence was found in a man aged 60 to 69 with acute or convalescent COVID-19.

For the CDR3, the DNA is TGCGCCAGCAGCCAAGATGGACAGGGGGCTGGAAACACCATATATTTT. This gives the protein CASSQDGQGAGNTIYF. The rearrangement joins TRBV4-1 to TRBJ1-3; 10 nucleotides line up with TRBD1. The germline V gene encodes CDR1 MGHRA and CDR2 YSYEKL. The CDR3 is 16 amino acids. Trimming at V came to 0 bases and at J to 2 bases, leaving 1 base not matched to a gene.